This T cell receptor beta chain was identified in a study of blood T cell repertoires in COVID-19. The V segment lost 4 bases and the J segment 2 bases; nucleotides outside the gene matches: 3. This CDR3 spans 14 amino acids. From germline, CDR1 is SGHTA and CDR2 FQGNSA. The authors' processing: For nucleated cells, counts were estimated from reference gene primer amplification. Clones were sequenced by immunoSEQ multiplex PCR, and TCRdb holds only the in-frame ones, with some missing. The D gene and trimming were derived from the DNA, and the V and J assignments and clone size from that table. The table records some 310,000 clones, around 89% of them present only once.

The chain links TRBV7-2 to TRBJ2-5, with 8 bases lining up with TRBD1. This sequence was found in a woman in her thirties or forties with COVID-19, enrolled during active disease. Input material: peripheral blood. This chain's CDR3 is CASSSGQAQETQYF. DNA for the CDR3: TGTGCCAGCAGCTCGGGACAGGCACAAGAGACCCAGTACTTC. Complete variable domain (other parts from reference TRBV7-2 and TRBJ2-5): GAGVSQSPSNKVTEKGKDVELRCDPISGHTALYWYRQSLGQGLEFLIYFQGNSAPDKSGLPSDRFSAERTGGSVSTLTIQRTQQEDSAVYLCASSSGQAQETQYFGPGTRLLVL.